This T cell receptor beta chain was obtained from a study of blood T cell repertoires in COVID-19. Study-level background: COVID-19 samples from acute and convalescent phases originated in the United States, Italy and Spain. PBMCs, B-cell-depleted T cells, or T cells were the source of the cDNA or gDNA that made up the material.

Method: immunoSEQ multiplex PCR; TCRdb's copy keeps in-frame clones and lacks some. Among 150,000 or so clones listed, 85% to 90% were seen once. The ends lost 5 bases at V and 3 bases at J; junction bases unmatched: 5. In germline, CDR1 is LNHDA, CDR2 SQIVND (reference sequence). This CDR3 comprises 15 residues. The chain employs TRBV19 and TRBJ1-1; the match to TRBD1 covers 11 bases. The specimen sequenced was peripheral blood. This sequence originates from an older woman with acute or convalescent COVID-19. The chain's CDR3 is CASSGTGGRYTEAFF. The DNA of the CDR3 is TGTGCCAGTAGTGGGACAGGGGGAAGGTACACTGAAGCTTTCTTT.